This T cell receptor (beta chain) derives from a study of blood T cell repertoires in COVID-19. Produced via immunoSEQ multiplex PCR; TCRdb's table is partial and in-frame only. Of 150,000 to 200,000 clones listed, 60% to 80% are singletons. Membership in each cohort depended on participant-reported clinical history. All exposed participants met a person with COVID-19 within 2 weeks before entering the study. Germline CDR1 LNHDA, CDR2 SQIVND (reference sequence). Trimming at V came to 6 bases and at J to 4 bases, leaving 12 bases not matched to a gene. The CDR3 has 16 amino acids. Sequencing was carried out using PBMCs or T cells enriched from blood (not recorded which). V is TRBV19 and J is TRBJ2-3; TRBD1 matches 8 bases. This TCR came from a man aged 55 to 69 who had been exposed to COVID-19. The CDR3 DNA is TGTGCCAGTAGCAGAGATGAGCAGGGGGCAGCAGATACGCAGTATTTT. Translation: CASSRDEQGAADTQYF. The variable domain in full, completed from reference TRBV19 and TRBJ2-3, reads DGGITQSPKYLFRKEGQNVTLSCEQNLNHDAMYWYRQDPGQGLRLIYYSQIVNDFQKGDIAEGYSVSREKKESFPLTVTSAQKNPTAFYLCASSRDEQGAADTQYFGPGTRLTVL.